This T cell receptor (beta chain) was obtained from a study of OX40 agonist ivuxolimab in advanced cancers. Study results and caveats: The study observed clonal expansion of CD4+ and CD8+ blood T cells by week 6 at 0.1 to 3.0 mg/kg.

Assay used: immunoSEQ multiplex PCR; TCRdb lists only in-frame clones, some missing. In the table there are 30,000 or so clones, 90% of which are singletons. On this clone: Its antigen is not identified.

CDR1 is SGHRS and CDR2 is YFSETQ in the germline V gene. Trimming at V came to 4 bases and at J to 3 bases, leaving 6 bases not matched to a gene. This CDR3 has 14 amino acids. This sequence originates from an adult with an advanced solid tumor such as melanoma, head and neck, liver or kidney cancer. Sample: CD4+ or CD8+ T cells sorted from blood, taken in a trial of the OX40 agonist ivuxolimab. V is TRBV5-1 and J is TRBJ2-7; 8 nucleotides agree with TRBD1. CDR3 DNA sequence: TGCGCCAGCAGCGAGGGACAGGATTACTACGAGCAGTACTTC. This encodes CASSEGQDYYEQYF.